This is a list of T cell receptor beta chains from one sample in a study of blood T cell repertoires in COVID-19. Assay used: immunoSEQ multiplex PCR; TCRdb lists only in-frame clones, some missing. The sample carries roughly 260,000 clones, 85% to 90% recorded once. The sequenced sample was peripheral blood. The receptors were gathered from a woman between 35 and 50 years old with acute or convalescent COVID-19. Each CDR3 is given with its conserved first and last residue. A D gene is named only where the DNA matches it firmly. A row's size may be missing; if present it is once, few, many or a size class.

cdr3_nt	cdr3_aa	d_call	v_call	clone_size	j_call
TGTGCCAGCAGCGTAGGTGGGGGCGAGTACACTGAAGCTTTCTTT	CASSVGGGEYTEAFF	.	TRBV9	.	TRBJ1-1
TGTGCCAGCAGCTTACGGGGGACCACAGATACGCAGTATTTT	CASSLRGTTDTQYF	.	TRBV7-3	.	TRBJ2-3
TGTGCCAGCAGTGACCGCGGGGGGCCCCACACCGATACGCAGTATTTT	CASSDRGGPHTDTQYF	TRBD2	TRBV6-1	.	TRBJ2-3
TGTGCCACCAGTGACCTACAGTCGAACACTGAAGCTTTCTTT	CATSDLQSNTEAFF	.	TRBV24-1	.	TRBJ1-1
TGTGCCAGCAGCTTAAAGCTAGCGGGGGTCACAGATACGCAGTATTTT	CASSLKLAGVTDTQYF	TRBD2	TRBV7-2	.	TRBJ2-3
TGTGCCAGCAGCAAGGAAGCGGACAGGGGGCCTGGAAACACCATATATTTT	CASSKEADRGPGNTIYF	TRBD1	TRBV5-4	.	TRBJ1-3
TGTGCCAGCAGCTCTCGGGGGGGCCGCTCCTACAATGAGCAGTTCTTC	CASSSRGGRSYNEQFF	TRBD2	TRBV9	.	TRBJ2-1
TGTGCCAGCCTACTAGGAACGAACACCGGGGAGCTGTTTTTT	CASLLGTNTGELFF	.	TRBV6-5	.	TRBJ2-2
TGTGCCAGCAGATCCTACACAGGGCTTGGAGAAAAACTGTTTTTT	CASRSYTGLGEKLFF	.	TRBV11-2	.	TRBJ1-4
TGTGCCTGGAGTGTACTTTGGGGACAGGGGGGGAGGAACACTGAAGCTTTCTTT	CAWSVLWGQGGRNTEAFF	TRBD1	TRBV30	.	TRBJ1-1
TGTGCCACCAGTGAATCTATGAGTAGACCCACAGGGGCTAGGATCGGGGAGCTGTTTTTT	CATSESMSRPTGARIGELFF	TRBD1	TRBV24-1	once	TRBJ2-2
TGCGCCAGCAGCAGCGGGGGACTAGGAAATGAAAAACTGTTTTTT	CASSSGGLGNEKLFF	.	TRBV5-1	.	TRBJ1-4
TGTGCCAGCAGCAGAACAGTCCGCACTGAAGCTTTCTTT	CASSRTVRTEAFF	.	TRBV2	.	TRBJ1-1
TGTGCCAGCAGTTACACAGGGCGGAACACTGAAGCTTTCTTT	CASSYTGRNTEAFF	.	TRBV6-5	.	TRBJ1-1
TGTGCCAGCAGTAACGGACAGGGGGCGCATGGCTACACCTTC	CASSNGQGAHGYTF	TRBD1	TRBV28	.	TRBJ1-2
TGTGCCAGCAGTCAGGGGACGGACAATTCACCCCTCCACTTT	CASSQGTDNSPLHF	.	TRBV27	few	TRBJ1-6
TGTGCCAGCTCACCGGCAGGGGCGCCAGAGACCCAGTACTTC	CASSPAGAPETQYF	.	TRBV18	.	TRBJ2-5
TGCGCCAGCAGCCAAGATAGACTAGCGGGGGGAAGCTCCTACAATGAGCAGTTCTTC	CASSQDRLAGGSSYNEQFF	TRBD2	TRBV4-1	.	TRBJ2-1
TGCGCCAGCAGCCCCGAACCGGGACAGGCGAATGGCTACACCTTC	CASSPEPGQANGYTF	TRBD1	TRBV4-1	once	TRBJ1-2
TGTGCCACAGGGGGTCTCAATGGGGGAAGCTCCTATAATTCACCCCTCCACTTT	CATGGLNGGSSYNSPLHF	TRBD1	TRBV2	.	TRBJ1-6
TGCAGCGGCGAGCAGGGGCACGGGGAAGCTTTCTTT	CSGEQGHGEAFF	.	TRBV29-1	.	TRBJ1-1
TGCGCCAGCAGCTTGGCCCAGGTCCAAGAGACCCAGTACTTC	CASSLAQVQETQYF	.	TRBV5-1	once	TRBJ2-5
TGTGCCAGCAGCCCAGGGGGCGCAGGAAACACTGAAGCTTTCTTT	CASSPGGAGNTEAFF	TRBD1	TRBV7-3	.	TRBJ1-1
TGCGCCAGCAGCTACAGCGGGGGGTTACCTTACAATGAGCAGTTCTTC	CASSYSGGLPYNEQFF	TRBD2	TRBV5-1	once	TRBJ2-1
TGTGCCAGCAGCCAAGACTCCAAACTAGCGGGGGGGCGCAGTGAGCAGTTCTTC	CASSQDSKLAGGRSEQFF	TRBD2	TRBV3-1/TRBV3-2	.	TRBJ2-1
TGTGCCAGTAGTATACCGGTGCAGGGGGTAGCTGAGCAGTTCTTC	CASSIPVQGVAEQFF	TRBD1	TRBV19	few	TRBJ2-1
TGTGCCAGCAATTTAGGGGCGGGGGAAAAACTGTTTTTT	CASNLGAGEKLFF	.	TRBV6-5	.	TRBJ1-4
TGTGCCTGGAGCAGAGGGACTGGAAACACCATATATTTT	CAWSRGTGNTIYF	.	TRBV30	.	TRBJ1-3
TGTGCCAGCAGTTTAATCTCGCCTCAGAGTAGGACAGGGGTGGCGAATGAGCAGTTCTTC	CASSLISPQSRTGVANEQFF	TRBD1	TRBV27	.	TRBJ2-1
TGTGCCAGCAGCGCGGGACAGGGGAACTATGGCTACACCTTC	CASSAGQGNYGYTF	TRBD1	TRBV13	.	TRBJ1-2
TGTGCCAGCAGCCGGACAGGTGAAGCTTTCTTT	CASSRTGEAFF	TRBD1	TRBV6-5	.	TRBJ1-1
TGTGCCAGCAGCTCCCGACAGGGGGCGCGGTCCGGGGAGCTGTTTTTT	CASSSRQGARSGELFF	TRBD1	TRBV11-3	.	TRBJ2-2